Shown below are 23 T cell receptor beta chains from a single sample sequenced in a study of control samples from healthy donors and cancer patients (TCRdb year 2020). The method was the immunoSEQ multiplex PCR assay. TCRdb limited this immuneACCESS table to in-frame rearrangements with V and J called. A share of clones is missing; checked studies link under half to unresolved V genes, and the rest is unexplained. This sample lists under 60,000 clones; about 93% were detected once. Around 4% of the sample is held by the ten biggest clonotypes. Material for sequencing was blood. Receptor source: a man aged 25-40 years in good health.

V gene TRBV10-3 combines with J gene TRBJ2-3, with D tentatively TRBD1 or TRBD2 (5 bases each). The ends were cut back, 6 bases at V and 5 bases at J, with 12 bases in the middle. The CDR3 has 13 residues. Germline lookup yields CDR1 ENHRY and CDR2 SYGVKD. In DNA, the CDR3 is TGTGCCATCAGACCGGGACCTGGAGATACGCAGTATTTT. Its protein is CAIRPGPGDTQYF.

The genes are TRBV5-1 and TRBJ2-5; 12 bases are shared with TRBD2. V shed 3 bases and J 3 bases; nucleotides not matched to a gene: 6. Germline V CDR1 and CDR2: SGHRS, YFSETQ. CDR3 length: 16 amino acids. This CDR3 reads CASSWGPSGGEETQYF. CDR3 bases: TGCGCCAGCAGCTGGGGCCCTAGCGGGGGGGAAGAGACCCAGTACTTC.

This sequence joins TRBV4-1 and TRBJ2-1, with D perhaps matching TRBD2 (5 bases). Germline CDR1 and CDR2: MGHRA and YSYEKL. The CDR3 runs to 17 residues. V lost 1 base, J lost 2 bases, and 15 bases lay in between. The CDR3, as DNA: TGCGCCAGCAGCCAAGGGGGAGCCTCCGATCCCTACAATGAGCAGTTCTTC. This translates into CASSQGGASDPYNEQFF.

This clone appeared once. The chain is built from TRBV9 and TRBJ2-1; 15 bases are shared with TRBD2. Unmatched junction bases numbered 3, after V lost 3 bases and J lost 11 bases. This CDR3 region has 14 residues. In germline, CDR1 is SGDLS, CDR2 YYNGEE. The CDR3 reads CASSEGLAGGKQFF. DNA of the CDR3: TGTGCCAGCAGCGAGGGACTAGCGGGGGGAAAGCAGTTCTTC.

The gene calls are TRBV12-3 or TRBV12-4 and TRBJ1-2; the D gene is possibly TRBD1 (5 bases). V lost 1 base to trimming and J lost 8 bases, with 11 bases between them. The CDR3 has 13 amino acids. The DNA for the CDR3 is TGTGCCAGCAGTTTAGATATAGGGGACGGCTACACCTTC. Translating gives CASSLDIGDGYTF.

The CDR3 DNA reads TGTGCCAGTAGTAGGGCCCCACAGGACTTGGGGATACTCGGCTACACCTTC. It codes for CASSRAPQDLGILGYTF. V usage is TRBV19 and J usage is TRBJ1-2, with D perhaps TRBD1 (5 bases). Trimming stripped 4 bases from V and 8 bases from J, with 26 bases between. The CDR3 extends over 17 amino acids. CDR1 and CDR2 (germline): LNHDA, SQIVND (reference sequence).

V and J are TRBV6-2 or TRBV6-3 and TRBJ1-3; D is unclear. The V gene's germline CDR1 is MNHEY and CDR2 SVGEGT. V lost 6 bases to trimming and J lost 2 bases, with 8 bases between them. The length of the CDR3 is 13 residues. The CDR3 bases are TGTGCCAGCAGCGGGCGGACTGGAAACACCATATATTTT. It is translated as CASSGRTGNTIYF.

V is TRBV4-3 and J is TRBJ1-2; tentative D call: TRBD1 (6 bases). Germline V gives CDR1 LGHNA, CDR2 YSLEER. Trimming left V 5 bases short and J 8 bases short, with 15 bases between. The CDR3 has 13 residues. CDR3 DNA sequence: TGCGCCAGCAGCGCGGGACGTGACAGGGGCTACACCTTC. This encodes CASSAGRDRGYTF.

The CDR3 DNA reads as TGCGCCAGCAGCTTCTCGGGAAAGACCTACGAGCAGTACTTC. It translates to CASSFSGKTYEQYF. The genes are TRBV5-1 and TRBJ2-7, with D possibly matching TRBD2 (5 bases). Germline values: CDR1 SGHRS, CDR2 YFSETQ. Trimming stripped 2 bases from V and 2 bases from J, with 11 bases between. This CDR3 spans 14 amino acids.

This CDR3 is CAWRTGNTEAFF. The CDR3 DNA reads TGTGCCTGGCGGACAGGGAACACTGAAGCTTTCTTT. The V gene is TRBV30, the J gene TRBJ1-1; 7 bases align to TRBD1. J gave up 1 base and V 5 bases, and 1 base lay outside the gene matches. This CDR3 spans 12 amino acids. The germline V gene has CDR1 GTSNPN and CDR2 SVGIG (reference sequence).

This sequence joins TRBV29-1 and TRBJ2-5; D could derive from TRBD1 or TRBD2 (5 bases each). The CDR3 spans 15 residues. Trimming removed 6 bases at V and 0 bases at J, with 17 bases between. Per germline, CDR1 SQVTM and CDR2 ANQGSEA. The CDR3 protein is CSVSGTTRNQETQYF. CDR3 nucleotide sequence: TGCAGCGTATCCGGGACCACCAGGAACCAAGAGACCCAGTACTTC. Together with reference TRBV29-1 and TRBJ2-5, the CDR3 gives the full variable domain: SAVISQKPSRDICQRGTSLTIQCQVDSQVTMMFWYRQQPGQSLTLIATANQGSEATYESGFVIDKFPISRPNLTFSTLTVSNMSPEDSSIYLCSVSGTTRNQETQYFGPGTRLLVL.

The rearrangement links TRBV5-1 to TRBJ2-1; 9 bases line up with TRBD1. This CDR3 has 15 amino acids. Losses at the gene ends were 2 bases for V and 3 bases for J; bases not matched to a gene: 3. CDR1 and CDR2 from the germline V gene are SGHRS and YFSETQ. The CDR3 DNA reads as TGCGCCAGCAGCTTCGGGACAGGGATCTACAATGAGCAGTTCTTC. It translates to CASSFGTGIYNEQFF. Combining the CDR3 with reference TRBV5-1 and TRBJ2-1 gives the whole variable domain KAGVTQTPRYLIKTRGQQVTLSCSPISGHRSVSWYQQTPGQGLQFLFEYFSETQRNKGNFPGRFSGRQFSNSRSEMNVSTLELGDSALYLCASSFGTGIYNEQFFGPGTRLTVL.

This clone was recorded once. V and J are TRBV9 and TRBJ2-5; 7 positions match TRBD2. J was trimmed by 1 base and V by 2 bases; bases with no gene match: 8. The CDR3 is 16 residues long. Germline V lookup: CDR1 SGDLS, CDR2 YYNGEE. CDR3 nucleotides: TGTGCCAGCAGCGTCGGACTAGTTGGCCGCCAAGAGACCCAGTACTTC. It encodes CASSVGLVGRQETQYF.

CDR3 sequence reads: CASSLDGVFHEQYF. CDR3 nucleotides: TGCGCCAGCAGCTTGGATGGTGTGTTCCACGAGCAGTACTTC. This chain links TRBV5-1 with TRBJ2-7, with D hard to call. V shed 0 bases and J shed 5 bases, with 12 bases lying between them. This CDR3 spans 14 amino acids. Germline V gene lookup returns CDR1 SGHRS and CDR2 YFSETQ.

The rearrangement uses TRBV6-2 or TRBV6-3 and TRBJ2-1; 10 positions agree with TRBD1. The length of the CDR3 is 16 residues. V lost 4 bases to trimming and J lost 4 bases; unmatched junction nucleotides: 7. Germline V gene lookup returns CDR1 MNHEY and CDR2 SVGEGT. Here the CDR3 reads CASSWQTGGRYNEQFF. The CDR3 nucleotides are TGTGCCAGCAGTTGGCAGACAGGGGGCAGGTACAATGAGCAGTTCTTC.

CDR3 DNA: TGCGCCAGCAGCCAAGGGGACAGGGTGGCTGAAGCTTTCTTT. Translating it yields CASSQGDRVAEAFF. The chain couples TRBV4-1 to TRBJ1-1; 9 bases align to TRBD1. Unmatched junction bases numbered 3, after V lost 1 base and J lost 6 bases. This CDR3 region has 14 residues. The germline CDR1 and CDR2 sequences are MGHRA and YSYEKL.

This chain uses TRBV27 with TRBJ2-7, with 9 nucleotides matching TRBD1. CDR1 is MNHEY, CDR2 SMNVEV, per germline (reference sequence). Unmatched junction bases numbered 9, after V lost 5 bases and J lost 4 bases. This CDR3 spans 15 amino acids. CDR3 nucleotide sequence: TGTGCCAGCAGTAATCCGGGACAGGGTGGGTACGAGCAGTACTTC. Translating it yields CASSNPGQGGYEQYF.

The chain uses TRBV7-3 and TRBJ1-2, with 7 bases matching TRBD1. This CDR3 comprises 14 residues. V shed 5 bases, J shed 4 bases, and the junction held 7 bases outside the gene matches. Germline assignment: CDR1 SGHTA and CDR2 FQGTGA. The CDR3 DNA reads TGTGCCAGCAGCCCCGGGACAGAGTCCTATGGCTACACCTTC. Protein product: CASSPGTESYGYTF.

V gene TRBV5-1 combines with J gene TRBJ2-1; 10 bases map to TRBD2. CDR3 size: 16 residues. J lost 5 bases, V lost 0 bases, and 5 bases had no gene match. Per germline, CDR1 SGHRS and CDR2 YFSETQ. The CDR3 protein is CASSLGTSGAHNEQFF. In DNA form, the CDR3 reads TGCGCCAGCAGCTTGGGAACTAGCGGGGCCCACAATGAGCAGTTCTTC.

This chain connects TRBV7-9 to TRBJ1-2; D is possibly TRBD1 (5 bases). V dropped 5 bases and J dropped 8 bases, with 24 bases sitting between them. The CDR3 loop spans 16 amino acids. Looked up from germline, CDR1 is SEHNR and CDR2 is FQNEAQ (reference sequence). CDR3 coding DNA: TGTGCCAGCAGCATCGTCGGGGCAGCGATCCCCTGGGGCTACACCTTC. Protein: CASSIVGAAIPWGYTF.

Details on this clone: A read error may account for a junction end that differs from germline. Other DNA variants within this sample encode the same CDR3. The chain combines TRBV20-1 with TRBJ2-1; D gene uncertain. The length of the CDR3 is 11 residues. Germline V CDR1 and CDR2: DFQATT, SNEGSKA (reference sequence). The CDR3 reads CSARDVDEQFF. DNA for the CDR3: TGCAGTGCTAGAGACGTAGATGAGCAATTCTTC.

This clone was detected once. The chain carries TRBV4-3 and TRBJ2-5, with 8 bases that match TRBD1. There are 16 residues in the CDR3. V lost 1 base and J lost 2; bases outside the gene matches: 6. Per germline, CDR1 LGHNA and CDR2 YSLEER. The CDR3 region has the DNA TGCGCCAGCAGCCAAGCAAGACGACAGGGGCAAGAGACCCAGTACTTC. Amino acids: CASSQARRQGQETQYF.

The V and J genes are TRBV7-9 and TRBJ1-1; D unresolved. Germline CDR1 reads SEHNR; CDR2 reads FQNEAQ (reference sequence). The CDR3 covers 13 residues. Trimming removed 7 bases at V and 3 bases at J, with 12 bases between. In DNA form, the CDR3 reads TGTGCCAGCATCCTGGTCGGGGACACTGAAGCTTTCTTT. This sequence encodes CASILVGDTEAFF.